This TCR beta chain appears in the sequencing data of a study of radiation and T cells in renal cell carcinoma. Study-level points and caveats: In nephrectomy-only tumors, top 100 clonotypes averaged about 45%, versus around 54% irradiated.

Turning to this clone: The antigen is not known.

The treatment is: treatment-naive control, cytoreductive nephrectomy. The ends lost 7 bases at V and 5 bases at J; junction bases unmatched: 8. Germline assignment: CDR1 SNHLY and CDR2 FYNNEI. The CDR3 is made up of 14 amino acids. Sequencing used immunoSEQ multiplex PCR; TCRdb keeps in-frame clones, though not all of them. Of around 23,000 clones in the sample, around half were seen once. Here the sequenced sample was tumor tissue, taken from a patient whose treatment was nephrectomy without radiotherapy. This sequence joins TRBV2 and TRBJ2-5; the match to TRBD2 covers 9 bases. This sequence was found in a human donor with renal cell carcinoma. The DNA for the CDR3 is TGTGCCAGCATGGCGGGGGGGCCGGGGGAGACCCAGTACTTC. Encoded protein: CASMAGGPGETQYF.